The next 11 T cell receptor beta chains were all read from a single sample in a study of blood T cells in healthy people across ages. Then a second PCR, running about 6 to 12 cycles, was carried out with a sample-barcoded 5' primer and a J-beta primer mix. A single record per CDR3 protein comes from TCRdb applying MiXCR to the 5' RACE reads. The profile covers some 1,500,000 distinct CDR3 sequences, with less than 45% appearing a single time and under 5% taken by the ten largest. The sample comprised blood. The receptors shown here come from a woman between 18 and 29 years old in good health.

This clonotype was seen only a few times. The V call is TRBV11-2, the J call TRBJ2-3, with 8 bases lining up with TRBD2. In germline, CDR1 is SGHAT, CDR2 FQNNGV. V gave up 5 bases and J gave up 2 bases; unmatched junction bases: 6. This CDR3 contains 15 residues. CDR3 sequence reads: CASSTTSGTTDTQYF. CDR3 in DNA: TGTGCCAGCAGCACCACTAGCGGTACCACAGATACGCAGTATTTT.

This clonotype was found a few times. The rearrangement joins TRBV12-3 or TRBV12-4 to TRBJ1-5, with 7 bases matching TRBD1. This CDR3 comprises 13 residues. Unmatched junction bases numbered 8, after V lost 10 bases and J lost 5 bases. The CDR3 loop reads CATGGTVDQPQHF. CDR3 bases: TGTGCCACAGGGGGGACGGTCGATCAGCCCCAGCATTTT.

The table lists this clonotype with many counts. The chain combines TRBV4-3 with TRBJ2-1, with D maybe TRBD2 (5 bases). Trimming pared 0 bases from V and 3 bases from J, leaving 9 bases between. CDR1 is LGHNA, CDR2 YSLEER, per germline. The CDR3 spans 15 residues. The CDR3 sequence is CASSQERENYNEQFF. In DNA, the CDR3 is TGCGCCAGCAGCCAAGAACGGGAAAACTACAATGAGCAGTTCTTC.

This clonotype was seen only a few times. The V call is TRBV27, the J call TRBJ2-5; the D gene is possibly TRBD1 (5 bases). In germline, CDR1 is MNHEY, CDR2 SMNVEV (reference sequence). Trimming shortened V by 0 bases and J by 11 bases, and 13 bases separated the two germline ends. The CDR3 extends over 13 amino acids. As DNA, the CDR3 is TGTGCCAGCAGTTTATCAACCAGGGATGAGCAGTACTTC. It yields the protein CASSLSTRDEQYF.

A note on this clonotype: A read error may be the cause here, since a much bigger clone is one base away. This chain uses TRBV12-3 or TRBV12-4 with TRBJ2-1; 10 bases are a match to TRBD2. The J call is uncertain, as TRBJ2-7 better fits the DNA end. The CDR3 loop spans 17 amino acids. The CDR3 spells CASSPRLAGRPYNEQYF. As DNA, the CDR3 is TGTGCCAGCAGTCCACGACTAGCGGGTAGACCCTACAATGAGCAGTACTTC.

The V and J genes are TRBV15 and TRBJ2-7; D might be TRBD2 (5 bases). The CDR3 loop spans 16 amino acids. V was clipped by 0 bases and J by 3 bases, with 15 bases between them. Germline V CDR1 and CDR2: LNHNV, YYDKDF (reference sequence). CDR3 coding DNA: TGTGCCACCAGCAGAGATGGACCAGGACTCCACTACGAGCAGTACTTC. Residues: CATSRDGPGLHYEQYF.

V is TRBV7-2 and J is TRBJ2-5; unclear D gene. The J call may be mistaken, given a closer DNA end match to TRBJ2-7. The CDR3 length is 14 residues. Germline V lookup: CDR1 SGHTA, CDR2 FQGNSA. The CDR3 nucleotides read TGTGCCAGCAGCTTAAGGCGGTCTAGTCACGAGCAGTACTTC. It encodes CASSLRRSSHEQYF.

The V and J genes are TRBV20-1 and TRBJ1-4; possible D gene TRBD1, 6 bases. Looked up from germline, CDR1 is DFQATT and CDR2 is SNEGSKA (reference sequence). Between the trimmed V and J ends, which lost 6 bases and 3 bases, there was a span of 11 bases. The CDR3 spans 13 residues. The CDR3 reads CSAQQGPNEKLFF. The CDR3 DNA is TGCAGTGCGCAACAGGGACCTAATGAAAAACTGTTTTTT.

This chain uses TRBV12-3 or TRBV12-4 with TRBJ2-2, with D perhaps TRBD2 (5 bases). This CDR3 is built from 16 residues. Trimming took off 1 base at V and 4 bases at J, with 13 bases between the two ends. This CDR3 reads CASSLGTPRGTGELFF. CDR3 sequence (DNA): TGTGCCAGCAGTTTAGGGACGCCTCGGGGCACCGGGGAGCTGTTTTTT.

This clonotype has just a few counts. The gene calls are TRBV6-1 and TRBJ1-1; tentative D call: TRBD1 (5 bases). The CDR3 covers 13 residues. Germline V gene lookup returns CDR1 MNHNS and CDR2 SASEGT. The V end was cut by 6 bases, the J end by 4 bases, with 12 bases between. The CDR3: CASRSTVVTEAFF. CDR3 in DNA: TGTGCCAGCAGATCGACAGTTGTCACTGAAGCTTTCTTT.

The chain employs TRBV28 and TRBJ2-3, with D possibly being TRBD1 or TRBD2 (5 bases each). CDR3 length: 17 residues. Trimming cost V 3 bases and J 6 bases, with 22 bases left between them. CDR1 is MDHEN and CDR2 is SYDVKM in the germline V gene. The CDR3 loop reads CASSFSSSGTVMDTQYF. CDR3 in DNA: TGTGCCAGCAGTTTTTCCTCCTCGGGGACGGTGATGGATACGCAGTATTTT.